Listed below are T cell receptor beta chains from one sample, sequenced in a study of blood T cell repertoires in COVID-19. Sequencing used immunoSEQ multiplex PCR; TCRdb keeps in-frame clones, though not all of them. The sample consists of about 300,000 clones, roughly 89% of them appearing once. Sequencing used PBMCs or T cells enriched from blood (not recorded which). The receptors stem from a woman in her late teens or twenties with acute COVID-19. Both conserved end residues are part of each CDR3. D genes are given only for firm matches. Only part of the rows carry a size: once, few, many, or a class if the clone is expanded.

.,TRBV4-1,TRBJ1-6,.,CASSQDDRSSYNSPLHF,TGCGCCAGCAGCCAAGATGACAGGAGCTCCTATAATTCACCCCTCCACTTT
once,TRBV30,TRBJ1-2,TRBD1,CAWSPRQGPYGYTF,TGTGCCTGGAGTCCAAGACAGGGCCCCTATGGCTACACCTTC
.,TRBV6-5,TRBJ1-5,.,CASSYSYSANNQPQHF,TGTGCCAGCAGTTACTCCTATAGCGCTAATAATCAGCCCCAGCATTTT
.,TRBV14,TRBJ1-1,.,CASSQDWMGNSGGYTEAFF,TGTGCCAGCAGCCAAGACTGGATGGGGAACTCAGGAGGGTACACTGAAGCTTTCTTT
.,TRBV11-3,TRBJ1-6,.,CASSLEGGYSPLHF,TGTGCCAGCAGCTTAGAAGGGGGATATTCACCCCTCCACTTT
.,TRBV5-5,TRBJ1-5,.,CASSPSGGPQHF,TGTGCCAGCAGCCCCTCCGGGGGGCCCCAGCATTTT
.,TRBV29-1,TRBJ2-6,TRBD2,CSVEDRVAGAISGANVLTF,TGCAGCGTTGAAGATCGGGTAGCGGGAGCGATCTCTGGGGCCAACGTCCTGACTTTC
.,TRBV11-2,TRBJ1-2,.,CASSLRDIYGYTF,TGTGCCAGCAGCCTCCGGGACATCTATGGCTACACCTTC
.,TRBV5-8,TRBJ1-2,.,CASSLQIFYGYTF,TGTGCCAGCAGCTTGCAGATTTTCTATGGCTACACCTTC
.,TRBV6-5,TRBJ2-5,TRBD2,CASSYSTSGRETQYF,TGTGCCAGCAGTTATTCGACTAGCGGGAGAGAGACCCAGTACTTC
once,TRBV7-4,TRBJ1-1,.,CASSWPYRQDPDLNTEAFF,TGTGCCAGCAGCTGGCCCTACAGGCAGGACCCCGATTTGAACACTGAAGCTTTCTTT
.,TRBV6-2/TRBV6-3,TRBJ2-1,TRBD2,CASSGTSGRSPNEQFF,TGTGCCAGCAGCGGGACTAGCGGGAGAAGCCCTAATGAGCAGTTCTTC
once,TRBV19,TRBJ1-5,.,CASSIPGFGNQPQHF,TGTGCCAGTAGTATCCCCGGTTTTGGCAATCAGCCCCAGCATTTT
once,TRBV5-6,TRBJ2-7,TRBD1,CASSGGTGGEQYF,TGTGCCAGCAGCGGAGGGACAGGGGGTGAGCAGTACTTC
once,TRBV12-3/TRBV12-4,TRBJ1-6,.,CASKTVDNSPLHF,TGTGCCAGCAAAACAGTAGATAATTCACCCCTCCACTTT
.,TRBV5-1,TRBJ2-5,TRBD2,CASSLALLAGFQETQYF,TGCGCCAGCAGCTTGGCGTTACTAGCGGGCTTCCAAGAGACCCAGTACTTC
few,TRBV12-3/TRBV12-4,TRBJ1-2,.,CASSYNRETGYTF,TGTGCCAGCAGTTACAACAGGGAAACGGGCTACACCTTC
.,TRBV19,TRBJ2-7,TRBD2,CASSPGLAASSSYEQYF,TGTGCCAGTAGCCCGGGACTAGCGGCTTCTAGCTCCTACGAGCAGTACTTC
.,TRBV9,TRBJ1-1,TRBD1,CASSATGTGGFGAFF,TGTGCCAGCAGCGCCACCGGGACAGGGGGTTTCGGCGCTTTCTTT
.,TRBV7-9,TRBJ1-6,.,CASSLSTGTSPLHF,TGTGCCAGCAGCTTATCAACAGGGACTTCACCCCTCCACTTT
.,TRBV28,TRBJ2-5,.,CASSSGLRQETQYF,TGTGCCAGCAGCTCGGGACTCCGACAAGAGACCCAGTACTTC
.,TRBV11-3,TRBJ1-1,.,CASSLPGSMNTEAFF,TGTGCCAGCAGCTTACCGGGTTCCATGAACACTGAAGCTTTCTTT
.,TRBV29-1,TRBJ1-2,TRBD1,CSVDTDRGTEDYGYTF,TGCAGCGTTGATACGGACAGGGGGACGGAGGACTATGGCTACACCTTC
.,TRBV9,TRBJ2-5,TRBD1,CASSGQGALETQYF,TGTGCCAGCAGCGGACAGGGGGCGCTGGAGACCCAGTACTTC
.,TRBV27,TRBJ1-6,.,CASSFIPTGRGNSPLHF,TGTGCCAGCAGTTTTATCCCAACGGGCAGGGGCAATTCACCCCTCCACTTT
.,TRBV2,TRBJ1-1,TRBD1,CASSAGGAWTTEAFF,TGTGCCAGCAGTGCAGGGGGCGCTTGGACCACTGAAGCTTTCTTT
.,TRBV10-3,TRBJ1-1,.,CAISEPNQGRTEAFF,TGTGCCATCAGTGAGCCGAATCAGGGGCGCACTGAAGCTTTCTTT
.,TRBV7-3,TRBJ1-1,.,CASLGTGMNTEAFF,TGTGCCAGCTTGGGTACAGGGATGAACACTGAAGCTTTCTTT
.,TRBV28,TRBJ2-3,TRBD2,CASSFPPSGHKRDTQYF,TGTGCCAGCAGTTTCCCCCCTAGCGGGCACAAGAGGGATACGCAGTATTTT
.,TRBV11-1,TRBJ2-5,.,CASSTVGQGRETQYF,TGTGCCAGCAGCACAGTCGGCCAGGGGAGAGAGACCCAGTACTTC
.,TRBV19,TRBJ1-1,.,CASSPVRLDTEAFF,TGTGCCAGTAGCCCCGTACGCTTAGACACTGAAGCTTTCTTT
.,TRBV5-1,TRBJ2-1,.,CASRRGRDNEQFF,TGCGCCAGCAGGAGAGGCAGGGACAATGAGCAGTTCTTC
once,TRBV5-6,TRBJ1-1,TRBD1,CASSNSPDRENEAFF,TGTGCCAGCAGCAACTCCCCCGACAGGGAGAATGAAGCTTTCTTT
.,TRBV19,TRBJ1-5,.,CASSPQGGQPQHF,TGTGCCAGTAGCCCTCAGGGAGGCCAGCCCCAGCATTTT
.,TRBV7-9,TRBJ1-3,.,CASSLSGAGNTIYF,TGTGCCAGCAGCTTGTCAGGGGCTGGAAACACCATATATTTT
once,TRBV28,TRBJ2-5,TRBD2,CASSALAGGPPGRETQYF,TGTGCCAGCAGTGCTCTAGCGGGAGGGCCGCCGGGTAGAGAGACCCAGTACTTC
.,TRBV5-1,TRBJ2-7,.,CASSFRDTYEQYF,TGCGCCAGCAGCTTCCGGGACACCTACGAGCAGTACTTC
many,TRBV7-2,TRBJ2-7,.,CASSFKSSNGEQYF,TGTGCCAGCAGCTTCAAGAGCTCCAATGGCGAGCAGTACTTC
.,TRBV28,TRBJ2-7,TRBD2,CASRSGGTPYEQYF,TGTGCCAGCAGATCGGGAGGAACACCCTACGAGCAGTACTTC
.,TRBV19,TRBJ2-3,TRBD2,CASSILAGRGTDTQYF,TGTGCCAGTAGTATTCTAGCGGGACGGGGGACAGATACGCAGTATTTT
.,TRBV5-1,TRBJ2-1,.,CASSLGNSGHSYNEQFF,TGCGCCAGCAGCTTGGGAAATAGCGGCCACTCCTACAATGAGCAGTTCTTC
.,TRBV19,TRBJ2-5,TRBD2,CASSPGAGGKKTQYF,TGTGCCAGTAGTCCCGGCGCGGGAGGGAAAAAGACCCAGTACTTC
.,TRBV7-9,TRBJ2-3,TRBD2,CASLPQLAGEGKFTDTQYF,TGTGCCAGCCTTCCTCAACTAGCGGGAGAGGGGAAATTCACAGATACGCAGTATTTT
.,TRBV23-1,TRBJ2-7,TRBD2,CASSQPTSGRAELLYEQYF,TGCGCCAGCAGTCAACCGACTAGCGGGAGGGCTGAGTTACTCTACGAGCAGTACTTC
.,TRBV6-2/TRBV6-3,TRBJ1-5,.,CASRWAARGGDFNQPQHF,TGTGCCAGCCGTTGGGCCGCTAGGGGGGGCGACTTCAATCAGCCCCAGCATTTT
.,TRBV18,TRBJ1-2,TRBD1,CASSPGQGVGYTF,TGTGCCAGCTCACCCGGACAGGGGGTTGGCTACACCTTC
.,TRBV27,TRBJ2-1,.,CASSLGWYAEAYNEQFF,TGTGCCAGCAGTTTAGGATGGTATGCAGAGGCCTACAATGAGCAGTTCTTC
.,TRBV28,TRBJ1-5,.,CASSLWRTPSNQPQHF,TGTGCCAGCAGTTTATGGCGGACACCTAGCAATCAGCCCCAGCATTTT
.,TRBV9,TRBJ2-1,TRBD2,CASSVPRTSGRGTGEQFF,TGTGCCAGCAGCGTACCCCGGACTAGCGGGAGAGGAACCGGTGAGCAGTTCTTC
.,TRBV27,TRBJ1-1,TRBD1,CASSSGTGARSSTEAFF,TGTGCCAGCAGTTCCGGGACAGGGGCCCGCAGTAGCACTGAAGCTTTCTTT
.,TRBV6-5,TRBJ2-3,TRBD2,CATSLAGGSDTQYF,TGTGCCACGTCCCTAGCGGGAGGGTCAGATACGCAGTATTTT
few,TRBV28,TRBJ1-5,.,CASSLGGGVRQPQHF,TGTGCCAGCAGTCTGGGAGGAGGGGTCAGGCAGCCCCAGCATTTT
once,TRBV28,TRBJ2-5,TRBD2,CAIGPGGPQETQYF,TGTGCCATCGGGCCGGGGGGTCCCCAAGAGACCCAGTACTTC
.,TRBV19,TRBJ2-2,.,CASSIVAAPNTGELFF,TGTGCCAGTAGTATCGTAGCGGCCCCAAACACCGGGGAGCTGTTTTTT
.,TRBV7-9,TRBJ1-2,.,CATFRTTGEVNYGYTF,TGTGCCACCTTCCGGACGACAGGAGAAGTTAACTATGGCTACACCTTC
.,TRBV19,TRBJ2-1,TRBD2,CASTLRTSGTFGEQFF,TGTGCCAGTACCCTCCGGACTAGCGGGACCTTCGGGGAGCAGTTCTTC
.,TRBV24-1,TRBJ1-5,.,CATSGRGQPQHF,TGTGCCACCAGTGGCAGAGGTCAGCCCCAGCATTTT
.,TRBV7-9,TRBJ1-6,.,CASSLPDSPLHF,TGTGCCAGCAGCTTACCCGATTCACCCCTCCACTTT
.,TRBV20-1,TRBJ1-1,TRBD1,CSASGIQGAAFF,TGCAGTGCTAGTGGGATCCAGGGGGCGGCTTTCTTT
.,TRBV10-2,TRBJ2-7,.,CASSGPGAYEQYF,TGCGCCAGCAGTGGTCCAGGGGCCTACGAGCAGTACTTC